This TCR beta chain was profiled in a study of technical replicates of blood from a few donors. V dropped 3 bases and J dropped 6; count of bases not matched to a gene: 5. Germline loops: CDR1 SGHRS, CDR2 YFSETQ. The CDR3 is 15 amino acids. Profiled with immunoSEQ multiplex PCR; TCRdb holds only in-frame clones, not every one. The repertoire has approximately 79,000 clones, 95% to 98% of them found once; the top ten carry approximately 0.18%. This chain links TRBV5-1 with TRBJ1-6; TRBD1 aligns across 8 bases. This clonotype originated in a human donor in good health. Material for sequencing was T cells isolated from PBMCs. The DNA for the CDR3 is TGCGCCAGCAGCTGGACAGGGTTGGCTAATTCACCCCTCCACTTT. It yields the protein CASSWTGLANSPLHF.